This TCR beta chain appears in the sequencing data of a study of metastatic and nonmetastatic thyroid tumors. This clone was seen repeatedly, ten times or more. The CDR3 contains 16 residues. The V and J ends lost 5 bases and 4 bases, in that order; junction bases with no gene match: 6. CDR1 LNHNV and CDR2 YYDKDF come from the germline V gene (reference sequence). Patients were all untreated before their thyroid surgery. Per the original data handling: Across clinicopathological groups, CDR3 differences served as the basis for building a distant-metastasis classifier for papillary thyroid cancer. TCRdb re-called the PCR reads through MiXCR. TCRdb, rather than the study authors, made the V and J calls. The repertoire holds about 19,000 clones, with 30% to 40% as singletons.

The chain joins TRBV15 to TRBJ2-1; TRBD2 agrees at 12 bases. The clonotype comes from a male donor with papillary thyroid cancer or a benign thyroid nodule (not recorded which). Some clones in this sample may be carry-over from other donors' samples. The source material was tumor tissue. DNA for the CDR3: TGTGCCACCAGCGAGGGACTAGCGGGTTCTTACAATGAGCAGTTCTTC. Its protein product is CATSEGLAGSYNEQFF.